The entry below gives a single T cell receptor beta chain sequence along with its context. Samples underwent the assay at deep level. Sorted-subset replicate PCRs used roughly 210 ng of genomic DNA. This amount corresponded to about 30,000 T cell genomes. Repertoires were generated with immunoSEQ multiplex PCR, while TCRdb's copy carries only in-frame clones and drops some. The sample contains hundreds of thousands of clones, 95% to 98% of which appear only once. CD8 cells regarded as naive lacked CD45RO, were positively chosen for CCR7, and omitted terminally differentiated effector memory CD45RA+ cells. Unmatched junction bases numbered 5, after V lost 2 bases and J lost 5 bases. The CDR3 sequence is 14 residues long. The germline V gene encodes CDR1 MNHEY and CDR2 SVGAGI. These data belong to a study of shared clonotypes between healthy human individuals. Study as a whole: Per-donor plates numbered three CD4 naive, three CD4 memory, two CD8 naive and one CD8 memory.

The material sequenced was naive CD8+ T cells sorted from blood. The source of this sequence is a man under 40 in good health. This sequence joins TRBV6-5 and TRBJ1-2, with 7 bases that match TRBD1. CDR3 nucleotide sequence: TGTGCCAGCAGTTACGGTGGGACAGAGTATGGCTACACCTTC. Translating gives CASSYGGTEYGYTF.